What follows are 9 T cell receptor beta chains derived from one specimen sequenced in a study of blood T cell repertoires in COVID-19. TCRdb keeps only in-frame clones here, not all; method: immunoSEQ multiplex PCR. Here the sample spans more than 30,000 clones, around three quarters being singletons. The sequencing input was peripheral blood. The receptors originated from a woman aged 70-85 years with acute or convalescent COVID-19.

The J gene is TRBJ2-3, the V gene TRBV19, with D perhaps TRBD2 (6 bases). The CDR3 loop spans 17 amino acids. Germline CDR1 is LNHDA and CDR2 is SQIVND (reference sequence). Trimming removed 1 base at V and 1 base at J, with 15 bases between. The CDR3 is CASSIAGMGGGTDTQYF. Here the CDR3 DNA reads TGTGCCAGTAGTATAGCCGGAATGGGAGGAGGCACAGATACGCAGTATTTT.

V and J are TRBV21-1 and TRBJ1-5; TRBD1, the table's D call, lacks a check against the DNA. TRBV21-1 is annotated as a pseudogene. This CDR3 comprises 15 residues. The CDR3 DNA sequence: TGTGCCCACTTGGGGGACATCTATAGCAATCAGCCCCAGCATTTT. Translated: CAHLGDIYSNQPQHF.

The V gene is TRBV28, the J gene TRBJ1-2; D not resolved. Germline CDR1 reads MDHEN; CDR2 reads SYDVKM. The CDR3 extends over 15 amino acids. Trimming removed 8 bases from V and 5 bases from J, with 21 bases in between. The CDR3: CASLSFLGPGYGYTF. The CDR3 DNA sequence: TGTGCCAGCTTAAGCTTTCTGGGTCCCGGGTATGGCTACACCTTC.

The V call is TRBV19, the J call TRBJ2-1; D might be TRBD2 (6 bases). Germline CDR1 and CDR2: LNHDA and SQIVND (reference sequence). Trimming cost V 3 bases and J 0 bases, with 9 bases left between them. This CDR3 contains 15 residues. In DNA, the CDR3 is TGTGCCAGTAGTATCCGGGGGAGCTCCTACAATGAGCAGTTCTTC. This translates into CASSIRGSSYNEQFF. Using reference TRBV19 and TRBJ2-1 for the parts outside the CDR3, the full variable domain is DGGITQSPKYLFRKEGQNVTLSCEQNLNHDAMYWYRQDPGQGLRLIYYSQIVNDFQKGDIAEGYSVSREKKESFPLTVTSAQKNPTAFYLCASSIRGSSYNEQFFGPGTRLTVL.

V usage is TRBV4-2 and J usage is TRBJ2-1, with 9 bases fitting TRBD2. CDR3 length: 18 residues. Germline lookup yields CDR1 LGHNA and CDR2 YNFKEQ. V shed 0 bases and J 1 base; nucleotides not matched to a gene: 7. The CDR3 sequence: CASSQESIAGESYNEQFF. The DNA for the CDR3 is TGTGCCAGCAGCCAAGAGTCGATAGCGGGAGAGTCCTACAATGAGCAGTTCTTC.

The V call is TRBV12-2, the J call TRBJ1-6; TRBD1 is the table's D call and was not checked against the DNA. TRBV12-2 is a listed pseudogene. The CDR3 consists of 16 residues. The CDR3 reads CASRLSPGLIDSPLHF. CDR3 nucleotide sequence: TGTGCAAGTCGCTTATCCCCAGGGCTGATCGATTCACCCCTCCACTTT.

The chain couples TRBV5-1 to TRBJ2-2, with 8 bases identical to TRBD2. Germline V lookup: CDR1 SGHRS, CDR2 YFSETQ. V was clipped by 2 bases and J by 6 bases; unmatched bases: 9. The CDR3 covers 16 residues. This CDR3 reads CASSLASGSRAGELFF. As DNA, the CDR3 is TGCGCCAGCAGCTTAGCTAGCGGGTCCCGGGCCGGGGAGCTGTTTTTT.

This clone came up a few times. The CDR3 sequence is CASSLGLDSRNTEAFF. CDR3 in DNA: TGCGCCAGCAGCTTGGGTCTCGACTCCCGCAACACTGAAGCTTTCTTT. The V and J genes are TRBV5-1 and TRBJ1-1; D call uncertain. Germline lookup yields CDR1 SGHRS and CDR2 YFSETQ. The CDR3 has 16 residues. V dropped 0 bases and J dropped 2 bases, with 14 bases sitting between them.

The chain has TRBV6-5 and TRBJ2-7; D perhaps matches TRBD2 (5 bases). The length of the CDR3 is 14 residues. Looked up from germline, CDR1 is MNHEY and CDR2 is SVGAGI. Trimming cost V 5 bases and J 0 bases, with 11 bases left between them. The CDR3 region is CASSLGGRSYEQYF. CDR3 DNA: TGTGCCAGCAGTCTCGGAGGCCGCTCCTACGAGCAGTACTTC.